Included here is one TCR beta chain sequence, with context. Its antigen remains unknown. TCRdb ran MiXCR on the multiplex PCR reads and lists one entry per CDR3 protein. The table records roughly 19,000 distinct CDR3 sequences, approximately 53% of them present only once. The sample is drawn from a study of breast tumors, draining lymph nodes, adjacent tissues. Overall study findings and caveats: Findings are consistent with lymph node origin and intratumoral expansion of most tumor T cells. Tumor T cell lymph node origin was a supported hypothesis, not proven. Tumor repertoires ranked between lymph nodes and nontumor tissue in diversity, with V and J gene preferences.

CDR1 is MNHEY and CDR2 is SVGAGI in the germline V gene. The CDR3 extends over 14 amino acids. The V gene lost 6 bases and the J gene lost 0 bases, with 11 bases spanning the gap. This chain links TRBV6-5 with TRBJ1-2, with D possibly matching TRBD1 (5 bases). Sequencing used breast tumor tissue. This clonotype originated in a female donor with breast cancer. Some clones in this sample may be carry-over from other donors' samples. CDR3 nucleotides: TGTGCCAGCAGCCGGGACGGTACTAACTATGGCTACACCTTC. It translates to CASSRDGTNYGYTF.